The subject of this entry is one T cell receptor (beta chain). Antigen specificity is unknown. Trimming left V 5 bases short and J 6 bases short, with 14 bases between. The CDR3 loop spans 13 amino acids. In germline, CDR1 is MNHNY, CDR2 SVGAGI (reference sequence). The source of the sample is a study of post-analysis software for immune sequencing data. General study findings and limits: Patients had higher frequencies than controls of about 5 TRBV segments, including TRBV5-6, TRBV5-1 and TRBV20-1. Samples made in the same batch grouped tightly together by F measure. A significant reduction in normalized Chao1 diversity was observed in multiple sclerosis patients versus controls.

Built from TCR beta cDNA, the libraries had unique molecular identifiers in them. It was from about 0.94 to 9.7 million T cells that about half a million cDNA molecules came. TCRdb independently ran MiXCR on the PCR reads; one entry per CDR3 protein. This table has roughly 870,000 distinct CDR3 sequences, roughly half appearing once. This sequence was found in a girl aged 10-17 years with multiple sclerosis. The rearrangement joins TRBV6-6 to TRBJ2-7; possible D gene TRBD1, 6 bases. Sequenced material: blood. As DNA, the CDR3 is TGTGCCAGCAGTCACCGACAGGACCGCGAGCAGTACTTC. Protein product: CASSHRQDREQYF.